One sample yielded the 25 T cell receptor beta chains listed below, sequenced in a study of CD8 T cells in ankylosing spondylitis. Each CDR3 protein gets one entry after TCRdb re-called the 5' RACE reads with MiXCR. The sample lists some 200,000 distinct CDR3 sequences; approximately 24% were seen once. The source material was blood, either unsorted or a sorted T cell fraction (not recorded which). The origin of the receptors is a male donor with ankylosing spondylitis or in good health (not recorded which).

This sequence joins TRBV7-3 and TRBJ1-1; no clear D gene. With 5 bases removed from V and 5 bases from J, the gap between germline ends came to 18 bases. The CDR3 spans 15 residues. Germline-derived CDR1 and CDR2 are SGHTA and FQGTGA. CDR3 bases: TGTGCCAGCAGCGCCAACATTAAACGAGGGACTGAAGCTTTCTTT. Its translation: CASSANIKRGTEAFF.

V and J are TRBV20-1 and TRBJ1-6; possible D gene TRBD1, 6 bases. This CDR3 contains 15 residues. V lost 1 base and J 8 bases, leaving 15 bases between the germline ends. Germline CDR1 DFQATT, CDR2 SNEGSKA (reference sequence). The CDR3, as DNA: TGCAGTGCTAGAGCGGGCAGGGCAGGGGATTCACCCCTCCACTTT. Protein product: CSARAGRAGDSPLHF.

This clonotype has more than one count but fewer than ten. The chain links TRBV6-5 to TRBJ2-7; D gene ambiguous. The V end was cut by 2 bases, the J end by 10 bases, with 9 bases between. CDR1 and CDR2 (germline): MNHEY, SVGAGI. CDR3 length: 11 amino acids. The CDR3 spells CASSYRGLQYF. CDR3 nucleotide sequence: TGTGCCAGCAGTTACCGAGGATTACAGTACTTC.

This clonotype was observed at least ten times. The V gene is TRBV11-2, the J gene TRBJ2-7; a weak D match, TRBD2 (5 bases). CDR1 is SGHAT and CDR2 is FQNNGV in the germline V gene. The CDR3 spans 16 residues. Trimming stripped 5 bases from V and 0 bases from J, with 17 bases between. The DNA of the CDR3 is TGTGCCAGCAGCCCCCGTCGGGTAGCGCTCTCCTACGAGCAGTACTTC. This gives the protein CASSPRRVALSYEQYF.

The chain employs TRBV20-1 and TRBJ2-1; 8 bases fit TRBD2. V lost 3 bases, J lost 7 bases, and 11 bases stayed unmatched. This CDR3 comprises 15 residues. The germline gives CDR1 DFQATT, CDR2 SNEGSKA (reference sequence). DNA of the CDR3: TGCAGTGCTAGCCCGGCTGCGGGAGGCAGGAATGAGCAGTTCTTC. This codes for CSASPAAGGRNEQFF.

This clonotype was recorded at least ten times. The gene calls are TRBV2 and TRBJ2-3; 7 bases map to TRBD1. The germline CDR1 and CDR2 sequences are SNHLY and FYNNEI. This CDR3 contains 13 residues. With V trimmed by 7 bases and J by 6 bases, 7 bases remained unmatched. DNA for the CDR3: TGTGCCAGCAACAGGGGATCAACGGATACGCAGTATTTT. The encoded protein is CASNRGSTDTQYF.

The chain combines TRBV4-3 with TRBJ1-1; no clear D. V dropped 1 base and J dropped 9 bases, with 12 bases sitting between them. This CDR3 spans 13 amino acids. Germline CDR1 reads LGHNA; CDR2 reads YSLEER. CDR3 loop: CASSQGGALKAFF. CDR3 DNA sequence: TGCGCCAGCAGCCAAGGCGGCGCACTCAAAGCTTTCTTT.

There are many counts of this clonotype. The rearrangement joins TRBV10-3 to TRBJ2-5; weak D call: TRBD2 (6 bases). This CDR3 has 14 amino acids. Germline-derived CDR1 and CDR2 are ENHRY and SYGVKD. The V gene lost 2 bases and the J gene lost 1 base, with 8 bases spanning the gap. CDR3: CAISEGGPQETQYF. CDR3 DNA: TGTGCCATCAGTGAGGGAGGGCCCCAAGAGACCCAGTACTTC.

Concerning this clonotype: A read error may be the cause here, since a much bigger clone is one base away. The chain is built from TRBV9 and TRBJ2-7, with D perhaps TRBD2 (5 bases). Germline V lookup: CDR1 SGDLS, CDR2 YYNGEE. Between the trimmed V and J ends, which lost 7 bases and 3 bases, there was a span of 14 bases. This CDR3 has 13 residues. The CDR3 sequence is CASSPSWNYEQYF. CDR3 nucleotide sequence: TGTGCCAGCTCCCCTAGCTGGAACTACGAGCAGTACTTC.

The J gene is TRBJ1-2, the V gene TRBV14; TRBD1 is a possible D gene (5 bases). The CDR3 spans 15 residues. The germline V gene encodes CDR1 SGHDN and CDR2 FVKESK. Trimming pared 1 base from V and 2 bases from J, leaving 11 bases between. Here the CDR3 reads CASSQAGTLNYGYTF. The CDR3 DNA reads TGTGCCAGCAGCCAAGCCGGGACCCTCAACTATGGCTACACCTTC. The variable domain in full, with the rest retrieved from reference TRBV14 and TRBJ1-2, is EAGVTQFPSHSVIEKGQTVTLRCDPISGHDNLYWYRRVMGKEIKFLLHFVKESKQDESGMPNNRFLAERTGGTYSTLKVQPAELEDSGVYFCASSQAGTLNYGYTFGSGTRLTVV.

The chain links TRBV5-1 to TRBJ2-7; 7 bases are shared with TRBD1. The ends lost 7 bases at V and 3 bases at J; junction bases unmatched: 10. Germline assignment: CDR1 SGHRS and CDR2 YFSETQ. The CDR3 has 14 residues. In DNA form, the CDR3 reads TGCGCCAGCGCTCAAGGGGGCCCCTACTACGAGCAGTACTTC. Translation gives CASAQGGPYYEQYF.

This chain joins TRBV12-3 or TRBV12-4 and TRBJ2-3; TRBD1 matches at 10 bases. CDR3 length equals 16 residues. V shed 5 bases, J shed 6 bases, and the junction held 11 bases outside the gene matches. This CDR3 reads CASSPGRTGGQDTQYF. The CDR3 DNA sequence: TGTGCCAGCAGTCCCGGTCGGACAGGGGGACAGGATACGCAGTATTTT.

The V call is TRBV20-1, the J call TRBJ2-6; D might be TRBD1 (6 bases). CDR3 length: 15 residues. Between the trimmed V and J ends, which lost 6 bases and 0 bases, there was a span of 12 bases. CDR1 DFQATT and CDR2 SNEGSKA come from the germline V gene (reference sequence). CDR3 DNA: TGCAGTGCCTACAGGGCAAGCTCTGGGGCCAACGTCCTGACTTTC. It specifies CSAYRASSGANVLTF.

This clonotype has at least ten counts. The chain combines TRBV12-3 or TRBV12-4 with TRBJ1-2; a possible D gene is TRBD1 (6 bases). The V gene lost 5 bases and the J gene lost 7 bases, with 11 bases spanning the gap. This CDR3 comprises 12 residues. CDR3 sequence: CASSENRVGYTF. In nucleotides, the CDR3 is TGTGCCAGCAGTGAAAACAGGGTTGGCTACACCTTC.

This clonotype was recorded a few times. The chain is built from TRBV11-2 and TRBJ2-5; no definite D call. The V and J ends lost 5 bases and 3 bases respectively, with 16 bases between them. The germline gives CDR1 SGHAT, CDR2 FQNNGV. This CDR3 has 15 amino acids. The CDR3 DNA reads TGTGCCAGCAGCCCGACCCCTGGGTCAGAAGAGACCCAGTACTTC. Amino acid sequence: CASSPTPGSEETQYF. Full variable domain (missing parts from reference TRBV11-2 and TRBJ2-5): EAGVAQSPRYKIIEKRQSVAFWCNPISGHATLYWYQQILGQGPKLLIQFQNNGVVDDSQLPKDRFSAERLKGVDSTLKIQPAKLEDSAVYLCASSPTPGSEETQYFGPGTRLLVL.

With respect to this clonotype: A read error may explain this, as a much larger clone is one base away. This rearrangement joins TRBV27 to TRBJ2-7; TRBD2 matches 9 bases. The DNA end favors TRBJ2-1, so the J call may be wrong. Germline lookup yields CDR1 MNHEY and CDR2 SMNVEV (reference sequence). The CDR3 extends over 16 amino acids. CDR3 amino acids: CASSLTRASGVYEQFF. For the CDR3, the DNA is TGTGCCAGCAGTTTAACCCGGGCTAGCGGGGTCTACGAGCAGTTCTTC.

The chain uses TRBV5-1 and TRBJ2-2; D is undetermined. The CDR3 has 14 residues. V was cut by 6 bases and J by 1 base, with 10 bases left in between. The V gene's germline CDR1 is SGHRS and CDR2 YFSETQ. CDR3 region: CASTRTENTGELFF. The CDR3 bases are TGCGCCAGCACAAGGACGGAGAACACCGGGGAGCTGTTTTTT.

The rearrangement uses TRBV29-1 and TRBJ2-1; 13 bases map to TRBD2. The V and J ends lost 6 bases and 10 bases, in that order; junction bases with no gene match: 6. The CDR3 sequence is 13 residues long. Germline V CDR1 and CDR2: SQVTM, ANQGSEA. The DNA of the CDR3 is TGCAGCGTAGCCCGGACTAGCGGGAGCGAGCAGTTCTTC. This codes for CSVARTSGSEQFF.

The chain uses TRBV9 and TRBJ2-1; no clear D gene. From germline, CDR1 is SGDLS and CDR2 YYNGEE. CDR3 size: 15 residues. V was shortened by 0 bases and J by 8 bases, with 15 bases between the two germline ends. The CDR3 protein is CASSVGRQTFDEQFF. The CDR3 coding sequence is TGTGCCAGCAGCGTAGGACGGCAAACATTTGATGAGCAGTTCTTC.

This chain connects TRBV20-1 to TRBJ1-1, with a weak D call TRBD1 (5 bases). The CDR3 has 12 residues. Germline assignment: CDR1 DFQATT and CDR2 SNEGSKA (reference sequence). The germline V and J ends were trimmed by 4 bases and 1 base, with 7 bases remaining between them. The CDR3 region is CSAKTGNTEAFF. In DNA form, the CDR3 reads TGCAGTGCTAAAACAGGGAACACTGAAGCTTTCTTT.

This clonotype has at least ten counts. This CDR3 reads CASSVGTANYGYTF. CDR3 coding DNA: TGTGCCAGCAGCGTAGGGACAGCAAACTATGGCTACACCTTC. This sequence joins TRBV9 and TRBJ1-2; TRBD1 might be the D (6 bases). Trimming removed 0 bases at V and 2 bases at J, with 8 bases between. Looked up from germline, CDR1 is SGDLS and CDR2 is YYNGEE. The CDR3 is 14 amino acids.

This clonotype has a count of ten or more. The gene calls are TRBV20-1 and TRBJ1-5; D unresolved. V lost 4 bases to trimming and J lost 0 bases, with 16 bases between them. Germline loops: CDR1 DFQATT, CDR2 SNEGSKA (reference sequence). The length of the CDR3 is 16 residues. As DNA, the CDR3 is TGCAGTGCTACGCCCCCGGGGAAGAATAGCAATCAGCCCCAGCATTTT. It is translated as CSATPPGKNSNQPQHF.

This rearrangement joins TRBV20-1 to TRBJ1-6; the match to TRBD1 covers 7 bases. The CDR3 has 14 amino acids. J gave up 7 bases and V 3 bases, and 6 bases lay outside the gene matches. The germline V gene has CDR1 DFQATT and CDR2 SNEGSKA (reference sequence). The CDR3 reads CSARDTGVNSPLHF. The CDR3 DNA reads TGCAGTGCTAGGGATACAGGGGTGAATTCACCCCTCCACTTT.

In its sample, this clonotype was seen many times. This chain joins TRBV27 and TRBJ2-5; possibly TRBD1 for D (6 bases). Per germline, CDR1 MNHEY and CDR2 SMNVEV (reference sequence). Trimming took off 7 bases at V and 3 bases at J, with 12 bases between the two ends. There are 13 residues in the CDR3. The chain's CDR3 is CASKGTRKETQYF. CDR3 nucleotide sequence: TGTGCCAGCAAAGGGACAAGAAAAGAGACCCAGTACTTC.

V and J are TRBV10-3 and TRBJ2-3; 10 bases are a match to TRBD1. The trim removed 0 bases at V and 2 bases at J, leaving 5 bases unmatched. The CDR3 sequence is 17 residues long. Germline V lookup: CDR1 ENHRY, CDR2 SYGVKD. The CDR3 protein is CAISESDRGRDTDTQYF. The CDR3 DNA follows: TGTGCCATCAGTGAGTCTGACAGGGGGCGAGACACAGATACGCAGTATTTT.